The clone carrying this TCR beta chain occurred a few times. What it recognizes is unknown. The record originates from a study of cytotoxic CD8 clonotypes in ibrutinib-treated CLL. Study-wide context: The cohort had 10 to 11 relapsed/refractory and some 16 treatment-naive patients, around 18 IGHV unmutated. Partial responses totalled about 24 and complete responses 2; after median roughly 70 months, 14 remained remitted and around twelve progressed. General study points: At progression, clonality fell back toward baseline after rising at ibrutinib response.

The protocol was immunoSEQ multiplex PCR, while the TCRdb copy is restricted to in-frame clones and leaves out a portion. The sample contains about 140,000 clones, approximately 90% of which appear only once. Frozen-stored PBMCs produced 1.5 to 2.5 micrograms of genomic DNA for TCR beta libraries. This CDR3 comprises 14 residues. V was trimmed by 5 bases and J by 6 bases, leaving 13 bases between them. The V gene's germline CDR1 is SGHTA and CDR2 FQGTGA. The TCR comes from a human donor with chronic lymphocytic leukemia. The sequences come from PBMCs, collected after 12 months of ibrutinib treatment. This sequence joins TRBV7-3 and TRBJ2-2; D possibly corresponds to TRBD2 (6 bases). The CDR3 DNA is TGTGCCAGCAGCCCATCGGGAGTTTCCGGGGAGCTGTTTTTT. Its protein product is CASSPSGVSGELFF.